Below, one T cell receptor beta chain is given with its context. Antigen unknown. Sequencing was performed with immunoSEQ multiplex PCR; in TCRdb, only in-frame clones are kept and a portion is missing. In the table there are 120,000 to 150,000 clones, about nine tenths of which are singletons. The CDR3 spans 17 residues. Looked up from germline, CDR1 is MNHEY and CDR2 is SMNVEV (reference sequence). Trimming removed 5 bases from V and 8 bases from J, with 25 bases in between. From the roughly 110-subject validation cohort, which was separate from the roughly 630-subject first cohort, the donors were drawn. The entry originates in a study of cytomegalovirus exposure and HLA in healthy donors. Study conclusions and caveats: Listed as cytomegalovirus-associated were 150 or so TCR beta chains. A few CMV-associated chains were confirmed in vitro to be specific for CMV antigens. Reported performance of the classifier showed diagnosis of cytomegalovirus status with high specificity and sensitivity.

The chain recombines TRBV27 with TRBJ2-1, with unresolved D. The source of this sequence is a man between 18 and 35 years old in good health and CMV-seronegative. Sequences were obtained from PBMCs. The DNA of the CDR3 is TGTGCCAGCAGTCTCGATCGACTGAGTTTAGTCTTCGATGAGCAGTTCTTC. This sequence encodes CASSLDRLSLVFDEQFF.